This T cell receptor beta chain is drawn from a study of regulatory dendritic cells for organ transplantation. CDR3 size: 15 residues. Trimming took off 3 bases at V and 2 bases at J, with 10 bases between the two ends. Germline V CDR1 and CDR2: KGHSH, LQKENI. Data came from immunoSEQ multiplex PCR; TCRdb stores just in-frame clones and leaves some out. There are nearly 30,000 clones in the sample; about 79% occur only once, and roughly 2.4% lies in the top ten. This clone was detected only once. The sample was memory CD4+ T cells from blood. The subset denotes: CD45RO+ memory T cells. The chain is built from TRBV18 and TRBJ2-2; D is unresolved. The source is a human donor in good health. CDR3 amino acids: CASSPPPVNTGELFF. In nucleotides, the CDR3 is TGTGCCAGCTCACCCCCGCCGGTAAACACCGGGGAGCTGTTTTTT.